This TCR beta chain originates from a study of T cells in localized non-small cell lung cancer. Findings of the study overall: Among the top 100 tumor clones, a median approximately 55 appeared in adjacent lung. Clonality of T cells reached its maximum in uninvolved adjacent lung, surpassing tumor.

V lost 2 bases, J lost 9 bases, and 11 bases lay in between. Germline values: CDR1 MDHEN, CDR2 SYDVKM. The CDR3 totals 13 residues. A note on this clone: The antigen is unknown.

Method: immunoSEQ multiplex PCR; TCRdb's copy keeps in-frame clones and lacks some. The table records around 17,000 clones, roughly 89% of them present only once. This rearrangement joins TRBV28 to TRBJ2-1; D might be TRBD2 (5 bases). The sequence came from a male donor older than 55 with stage II squamous cell lung carcinoma. The input for sequencing was peripheral blood, taken before any cancer treatment. CDR3 in DNA: TGTGCCAGCAGTTTAACTAGAGAGTCTGAGCAGTTCTTC. Encoded protein: CASSLTRESEQFF. The whole variable domain, remainder taken from reference TRBV28 and TRBJ2-1, is DVKVTQSSRYLVKRTGEKVFLECVQDMDHENMFWYRQDPGLGLRLIYFSYDVKMKEKGDIPEGYSVSREKKERFSLILESASTNQTSMYLCASSLTRESEQFFGPGTRLTVL.